A selection of T cell receptor beta chains follows, all from one sample in a study of cytomegalovirus exposure and HLA in healthy donors. Generated by immunoSEQ multiplex PCR, the TCRdb table keeps only in-frame clones and is missing some. The sample lists about 200,000 clones, approximately 86% occurring once. Material for sequencing was PBMCs. All receptors derive from a woman between 18 and 30 years old in good health and CMV-seronegative. Both conserved end residues are part of each CDR3. D genes are given only for firm matches. Rows may omit the clone size; those that give it use once, few, many or a size class.

D gene: -; V gene: TRBV5-1; clone size: -; J gene: TRBJ2-1; CDR3 protein: CASSWTAYNEQFF; CDR3 DNA: TGCGCCAGCAGCTGGACAGCCTACAATGAGCAGTTCTTC
D gene: TRBD2; V gene: TRBV7-2; clone size: -; J gene: TRBJ2-3; CDR3 protein: CASSSVLAGLDTQYF; CDR3 DNA: TGTGCCAGCAGCTCAGTACTAGCGGGACTGGATACGCAGTATTTT
D gene: TRBD1; V gene: TRBV28; clone size: once; J gene: TRBJ1-5; CDR3 protein: CASSLRQGVRPQHF; CDR3 DNA: TGTGCCAGCAGTTTAAGACAGGGTGTCAGGCCCCAGCATTTT
D gene: -; V gene: TRBV6-1; clone size: -; J gene: TRBJ2-7; CDR3 protein: CASSESMAGNGEQYF; CDR3 DNA: TGTGCCAGCAGTGAAAGTATGGCAGGGAATGGGGAGCAGTACTTC
D gene: TRBD1; V gene: TRBV6-1; clone size: few; J gene: TRBJ1-1; CDR3 protein: CASTGQGSSEAFF; CDR3 DNA: TGTGCCAGCACCGGACAGGGATCGTCTGAAGCTTTCTTT
D gene: -; V gene: TRBV7-2; clone size: -; J gene: TRBJ2-7; CDR3 protein: CASSLVVRGRSYEQYF; CDR3 DNA: TGTGCCAGCAGCTTAGTGGTGCGGGGACGCTCCTACGAGCAGTACTTC
D gene: TRBD2; V gene: TRBV4-3; clone size: -; J gene: TRBJ2-7; CDR3 protein: CASSQGGPAGEGSEQYF; CDR3 DNA: TGCGCCAGCAGCCAGGGGGGGCCAGCGGGAGAGGGATCGGAGCAGTACTTC
D gene: -; V gene: TRBV2; clone size: -; J gene: TRBJ2-3; CDR3 protein: CASRAGAGDTQYF; CDR3 DNA: TGTGCCAGCAGGGCAGGGGCGGGAGATACGCAGTATTTT
D gene: TRBD1; V gene: TRBV27; clone size: -; J gene: TRBJ2-7; CDR3 protein: CASSSWTGIVYEQYF; CDR3 DNA: TGTGCCAGCAGTTCGTGGACAGGGATAGTGTACGAGCAGTACTTC
D gene: TRBD1; V gene: TRBV15; clone size: -; J gene: TRBJ2-7; CDR3 protein: CATAVRQGAYEQYF; CDR3 DNA: TGTGCCACCGCCGTTCGACAGGGGGCCTACGAGCAGTACTTC
D gene: -; V gene: TRBV5-6; clone size: -; J gene: TRBJ2-7; CDR3 protein: CASSLNYVEQYF; CDR3 DNA: TGTGCCAGCAGCTTGAACTACGTCGAGCAGTACTTC
D gene: -; V gene: TRBV5-4; clone size: -; J gene: TRBJ2-6; CDR3 protein: CASSLMDTQTGGANVLTF; CDR3 DNA: TGTGCCAGCAGCTTAATGGACACACAAACTGGTGGGGCCAACGTCCTGACTTTC
D gene: TRBD2; V gene: TRBV7-8; clone size: few; J gene: TRBJ2-7; CDR3 protein: CASSLRASGRTNRYEQYF; CDR3 DNA: TGTGCCAGCAGCTTAAGGGCTAGCGGGAGGACCAACCGATACGAGCAGTACTTC
D gene: -; V gene: TRBV7-3; clone size: -; J gene: TRBJ2-4; CDR3 protein: CASSLGGTTNPGNIQYF; CDR3 DNA: TGTGCCAGCAGCTTAGGAGGGACCACTAACCCAGGAAACATTCAGTACTTC
D gene: TRBD1; V gene: TRBV28; clone size: -; J gene: TRBJ2-7; CDR3 protein: CASSLTGTGTYEQYF; CDR3 DNA: TGTGCCAGCAGTTTAACCGGGACAGGTACCTACGAGCAGTACTTC
D gene: -; V gene: TRBV27; clone size: -; J gene: TRBJ2-4; CDR3 protein: CASSPVVQGAVDIQYF; CDR3 DNA: TGTGCCAGCAGTCCCGTCGTACAGGGCGCTGTGGACATTCAGTACTTC
D gene: -; V gene: TRBV28; clone size: -; J gene: TRBJ1-5; CDR3 protein: CASSLGAARNQPQHF; CDR3 DNA: TGTGCCAGCAGTTTAGGGGCGGCCCGCAATCAGCCCCAGCATTTT
D gene: -; V gene: TRBV19; clone size: -; J gene: TRBJ2-1; CDR3 protein: CASSIDQGGSYNEQFF; CDR3 DNA: TGTGCCAGTAGTATAGATCAAGGGGGCTCCTACAATGAGCAGTTCTTC
D gene: -; V gene: TRBV6-5; clone size: -; J gene: TRBJ2-1; CDR3 protein: CASGLSDTYNEQFF; CDR3 DNA: TGTGCCAGCGGTTTGTCAGACACCTACAATGAGCAGTTCTTC
D gene: TRBD2; V gene: TRBV30; clone size: -; J gene: TRBJ2-7; CDR3 protein: CAWRLAGRREQYF; CDR3 DNA: TGTGCCTGGAGGTTAGCGGGACGTCGGGAGCAGTACTTC
D gene: -; V gene: TRBV27; clone size: -; J gene: TRBJ2-5; CDR3 protein: CASSSLFEAAETQYF; CDR3 DNA: TGTGCCAGCAGTTCCCTCTTCGAGGCGGCAGAGACCCAGTACTTC
D gene: TRBD2; V gene: TRBV28; clone size: few; J gene: TRBJ2-7; CDR3 protein: CASSLVGGSTYEQYF; CDR3 DNA: TGTGCCAGCAGTTTGGTAGGCGGGAGTACGTACGAGCAGTACTTC
D gene: -; V gene: TRBV5-5; clone size: -; J gene: TRBJ2-7; CDR3 protein: CASSSTGTYEQYF; CDR3 DNA: TGTGCCAGCAGCTCAACAGGAACCTACGAGCAGTACTTC
D gene: TRBD1; V gene: TRBV9; clone size: -; J gene: TRBJ1-1; CDR3 protein: CASSEGQLNTEAFF; CDR3 DNA: TGTGCCAGCAGCGAGGGACAGCTGAACACTGAAGCTTTCTTT
D gene: TRBD2; V gene: TRBV27; clone size: -; J gene: TRBJ2-7; CDR3 protein: CASSYLAGGPYEQYF; CDR3 DNA: TGTGCCAGCAGTTATTTAGCGGGAGGGCCCTACGAGCAGTACTTC
D gene: -; V gene: TRBV9; clone size: once; J gene: TRBJ2-3; CDR3 protein: CASSPGLGPDTQYF; CDR3 DNA: TGTGCCAGCAGCCCGGGACTGGGCCCAGATACGCAGTATTTT
D gene: TRBD1; V gene: TRBV6-5; clone size: -; J gene: TRBJ1-2; CDR3 protein: CASSWAGTGEGYTF; CDR3 DNA: TGTGCCAGCAGTTGGGCCGGGACAGGGGAAGGCTACACCTTC
D gene: TRBD1; V gene: TRBV5-4; clone size: -; J gene: TRBJ2-3; CDR3 protein: CASSGRQGWGTDTQYF; CDR3 DNA: TGTGCCAGCAGCGGCCGACAGGGCTGGGGGACAGATACGCAGTATTTT
D gene: -; V gene: TRBV7-9; clone size: once; J gene: TRBJ1-2; CDR3 protein: CASSSALRGGYGYTF; CDR3 DNA: TGTGCCAGCAGCTCCGCGTTAAGGGGGGGGTATGGCTACACCTTC
D gene: -; V gene: TRBV6-5; clone size: -; J gene: TRBJ2-1; CDR3 protein: CASSYSSDEQFF; CDR3 DNA: TGTGCCAGCAGTTATTCGTCTGATGAGCAGTTCTTC
D gene: -; V gene: TRBV15; clone size: once; J gene: TRBJ2-7; CDR3 protein: CATSRVGAGALTYEQYF; CDR3 DNA: TGTGCCACCAGCAGAGTAGGGGCGGGGGCGCTGACCTACGAGCAGTACTTC
D gene: -; V gene: TRBV27; clone size: -; J gene: TRBJ2-1; CDR3 protein: CASRLRLGRENNEQFF; CDR3 DNA: TGTGCCAGCAGACTCAGGCTAGGGCGGGAAAACAATGAGCAGTTCTTC
D gene: -; V gene: TRBV10-3; clone size: once; J gene: TRBJ1-2; CDR3 protein: CATWQGSNYGYTF; CDR3 DNA: TGTGCCACCTGGCAGGGCTCTAACTATGGCTACACCTTC
D gene: -; V gene: TRBV18; clone size: -; J gene: TRBJ2-7; CDR3 protein: CASSTGRELSEQYF; CDR3 DNA: TGTGCCAGCTCAACAGGAAGAGAGCTGAGTGAGCAGTACTTC
D gene: TRBD1; V gene: TRBV27; clone size: -; J gene: TRBJ2-1; CDR3 protein: CASSFQRQGHSYNEQFF; CDR3 DNA: TGTGCCAGCAGTTTCCAAAGACAGGGGCACTCCTACAATGAGCAGTTCTTC
D gene: TRBD1; V gene: TRBV11-2; clone size: -; J gene: TRBJ1-2; CDR3 protein: CASSRQGAEGYTF; CDR3 DNA: TGTGCCAGCAGCCGACAGGGGGCGGAGGGCTACACCTTC
D gene: TRBD1; V gene: TRBV6-6; clone size: -; J gene: TRBJ2-2; CDR3 protein: CASSLGGSRDTGELFF; CDR3 DNA: TGTGCCAGCAGCTTAGGGGGCTCGCGGGACACCGGGGAGCTGTTTTTT
D gene: -; V gene: TRBV23-1; clone size: -; J gene: TRBJ2-3; CDR3 protein: CASSLGSGSTDTQYF; CDR3 DNA: TGCGCCAGCAGTCTCGGTAGCGGAAGCACAGATACGCAGTATTTT
D gene: TRBD2; V gene: TRBV28; clone size: -; J gene: TRBJ2-1; CDR3 protein: CASSLLVSGGHNEQFF; CDR3 DNA: TGTGCCAGCAGTTTACTCGTCTCGGGAGGGCACAATGAGCAGTTCTTC
D gene: -; V gene: TRBV27; clone size: -; J gene: TRBJ2-3; CDR3 protein: CASRAGVPTDTQYF; CDR3 DNA: TGTGCCAGCAGGGCAGGGGTCCCCACAGATACGCAGTATTTT
D gene: TRBD1; V gene: TRBV2; clone size: -; J gene: TRBJ2-2; CDR3 protein: CASSVYRGRDTGELFF; CDR3 DNA: TGTGCCAGCAGTGTATACAGGGGGCGCGACACCGGGGAGCTGTTTTTT
D gene: TRBD1; V gene: TRBV30; clone size: -; J gene: TRBJ1-5; CDR3 protein: CAWTLTGSNQPQHF; CDR3 DNA: TGTGCCTGGACCTTGACAGGGAGTAATCAGCCCCAGCATTTT
D gene: -; V gene: TRBV18; clone size: -; J gene: TRBJ2-7; CDR3 protein: CASSPFQGTNYEQYF; CDR3 DNA: TGTGCCAGCTCGCCTTTCCAGGGGACGAACTACGAGCAGTACTTC
D gene: -; V gene: TRBV19; clone size: -; J gene: TRBJ1-2; CDR3 protein: CASTRTGANYGYTF; CDR3 DNA: TGTGCCAGTACCCGAACAGGAGCTAACTATGGCTACACCTTC
D gene: -; V gene: TRBV6-1; clone size: -; J gene: TRBJ1-1; CDR3 protein: CASSEGTGNTEAFF; CDR3 DNA: TGTGCCAGCAGTGAAGGAACAGGGAACACTGAAGCTTTCTTT
D gene: -; V gene: TRBV27; clone size: -; J gene: TRBJ2-1; CDR3 protein: CASSPLGGGNEQFF; CDR3 DNA: TGTGCCAGCAGCCCACTAGGAGGAGGCAATGAGCAGTTCTTC
D gene: TRBD1; V gene: TRBV27; clone size: few; J gene: TRBJ1-2; CDR3 protein: CASRRDRGGYTF; CDR3 DNA: TGTGCCAGCAGACGGGACAGGGGTGGCTACACCTTC
D gene: -; V gene: TRBV28; clone size: -; J gene: TRBJ1-1; CDR3 protein: CASSYRPHREKIRPSF; CDR3 DNA: TGTGCCAGCAGTTATCGCCCGCACAGGGAAAAGATAAGACCGAGCTTT
D gene: -; V gene: TRBV18; clone size: -; J gene: TRBJ2-5; CDR3 protein: CASSPDNHETQYF; CDR3 DNA: TGTGCCAGCTCACCGGACAACCATGAGACCCAGTACTTC
D gene: TRBD1; V gene: TRBV7-8; clone size: -; J gene: TRBJ2-3; CDR3 protein: CASSPGTGTDTQYF; CDR3 DNA: TGTGCCAGCAGCCCGGGGACAGGCACAGATACGCAGTATTTT
D gene: TRBD2; V gene: TRBV5-4; clone size: -; J gene: TRBJ2-7; CDR3 protein: CASSWGSGGETYEQYF; CDR3 DNA: TGTGCCAGCAGCTGGGGGAGCGGGGGGGAAACCTACGAGCAGTACTTC
D gene: TRBD2; V gene: TRBV7-2; clone size: -; J gene: TRBJ2-7; CDR3 protein: CASSLSGSSYEQYF; CDR3 DNA: TGTGCCAGCAGCTTAAGCGGGAGCTCCTACGAGCAGTACTTC
D gene: TRBD2; V gene: TRBV5-1; clone size: -; J gene: TRBJ2-3; CDR3 protein: CASSWEGVDTQYF; CDR3 DNA: TGCGCCAGCAGCTGGGAGGGCGTAGATACGCAGTATTTT
D gene: -; V gene: TRBV15; clone size: -; J gene: TRBJ2-7; CDR3 protein: CATSRDGKQETYEQYF; CDR3 DNA: TGTGCCACCAGCAGAGATGGGAAACAGGAAACCTACGAGCAGTACTTC
D gene: TRBD1; V gene: TRBV5-6; clone size: -; J gene: TRBJ1-4; CDR3 protein: CASSLWDRGGEKLFF; CDR3 DNA: TGTGCCAGCAGCTTGTGGGACAGGGGAGGTGAAAAACTGTTTTTT
D gene: TRBD2; V gene: TRBV28; clone size: -; J gene: TRBJ2-7; CDR3 protein: CASSGLDRDYEQYF; CDR3 DNA: TGTGCCAGCAGTGGACTAGATAGGGACTACGAGCAGTACTTC
D gene: -; V gene: TRBV5-1; clone size: -; J gene: TRBJ1-1; CDR3 protein: CASSLVGGRLNTEAFF; CDR3 DNA: TGCGCCAGCAGCTTGGTCGGGGGGCGGTTGAACACTGAAGCTTTCTTT
D gene: -; V gene: TRBV19; clone size: -; J gene: TRBJ1-1; CDR3 protein: CASSRRGNEAFF; CDR3 DNA: TGTGCCAGTAGTAGGAGAGGCAACGAAGCTTTCTTT
D gene: -; V gene: TRBV5-5; clone size: -; J gene: TRBJ2-1; CDR3 protein: CASSLELDNEQFF; CDR3 DNA: TGTGCCAGCAGCTTGGAACTAGACAATGAGCAGTTCTTC